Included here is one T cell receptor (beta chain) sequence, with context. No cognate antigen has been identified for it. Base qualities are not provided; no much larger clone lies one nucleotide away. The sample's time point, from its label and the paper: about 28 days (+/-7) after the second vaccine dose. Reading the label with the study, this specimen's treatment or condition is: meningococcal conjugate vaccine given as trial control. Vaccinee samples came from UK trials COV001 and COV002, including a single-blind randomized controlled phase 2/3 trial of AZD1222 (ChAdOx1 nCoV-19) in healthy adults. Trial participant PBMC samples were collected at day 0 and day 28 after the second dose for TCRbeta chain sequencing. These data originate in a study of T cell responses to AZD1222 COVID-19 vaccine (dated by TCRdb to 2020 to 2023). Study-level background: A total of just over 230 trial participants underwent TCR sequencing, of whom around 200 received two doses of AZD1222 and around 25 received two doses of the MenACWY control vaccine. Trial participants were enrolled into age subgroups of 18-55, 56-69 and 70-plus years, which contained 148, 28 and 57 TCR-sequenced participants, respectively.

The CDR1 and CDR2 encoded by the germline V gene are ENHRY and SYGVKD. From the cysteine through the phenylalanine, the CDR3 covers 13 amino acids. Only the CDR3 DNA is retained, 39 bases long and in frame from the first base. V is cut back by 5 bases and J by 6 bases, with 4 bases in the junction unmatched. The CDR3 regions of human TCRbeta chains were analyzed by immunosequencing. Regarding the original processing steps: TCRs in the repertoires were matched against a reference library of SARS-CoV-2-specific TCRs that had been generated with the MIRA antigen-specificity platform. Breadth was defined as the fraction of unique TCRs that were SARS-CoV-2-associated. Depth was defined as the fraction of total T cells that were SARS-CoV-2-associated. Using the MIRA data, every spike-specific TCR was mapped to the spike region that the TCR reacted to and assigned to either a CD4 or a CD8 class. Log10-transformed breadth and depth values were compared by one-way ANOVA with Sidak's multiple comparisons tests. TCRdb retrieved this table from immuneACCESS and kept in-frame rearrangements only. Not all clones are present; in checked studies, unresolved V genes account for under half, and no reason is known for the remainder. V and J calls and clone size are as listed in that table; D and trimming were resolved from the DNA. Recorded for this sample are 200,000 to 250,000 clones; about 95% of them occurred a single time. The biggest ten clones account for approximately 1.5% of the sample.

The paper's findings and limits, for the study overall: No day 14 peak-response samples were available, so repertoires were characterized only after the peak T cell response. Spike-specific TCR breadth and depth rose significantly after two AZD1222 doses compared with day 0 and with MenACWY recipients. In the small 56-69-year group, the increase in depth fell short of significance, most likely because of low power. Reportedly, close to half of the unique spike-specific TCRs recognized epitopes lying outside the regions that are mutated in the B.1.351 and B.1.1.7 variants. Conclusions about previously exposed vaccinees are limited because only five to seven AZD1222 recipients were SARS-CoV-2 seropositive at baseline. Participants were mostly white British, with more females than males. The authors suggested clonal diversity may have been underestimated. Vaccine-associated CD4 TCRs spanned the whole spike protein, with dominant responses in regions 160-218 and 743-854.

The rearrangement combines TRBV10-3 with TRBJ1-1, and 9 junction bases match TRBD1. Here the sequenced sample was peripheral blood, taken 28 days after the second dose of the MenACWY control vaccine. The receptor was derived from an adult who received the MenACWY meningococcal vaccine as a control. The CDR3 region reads CAISPGTGSEAFF. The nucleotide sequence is TGTGCCATCAGTCCCGGGACAGGGTCTGAAGCTTTCTTT.